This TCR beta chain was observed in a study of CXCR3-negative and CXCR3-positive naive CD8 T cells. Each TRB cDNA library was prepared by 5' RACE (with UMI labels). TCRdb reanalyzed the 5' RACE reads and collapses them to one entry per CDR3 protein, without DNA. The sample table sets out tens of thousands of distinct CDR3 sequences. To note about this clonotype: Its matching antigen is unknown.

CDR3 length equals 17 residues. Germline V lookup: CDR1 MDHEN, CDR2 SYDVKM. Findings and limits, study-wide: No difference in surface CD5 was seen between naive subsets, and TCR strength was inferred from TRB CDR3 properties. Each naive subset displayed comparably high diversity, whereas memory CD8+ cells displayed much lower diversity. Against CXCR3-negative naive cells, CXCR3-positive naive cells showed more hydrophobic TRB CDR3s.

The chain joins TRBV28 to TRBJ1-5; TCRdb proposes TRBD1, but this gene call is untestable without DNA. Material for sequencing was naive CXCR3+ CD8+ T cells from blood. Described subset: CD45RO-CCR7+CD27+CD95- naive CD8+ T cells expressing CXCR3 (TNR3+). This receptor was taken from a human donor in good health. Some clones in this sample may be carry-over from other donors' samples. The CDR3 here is CASIGARSRYSNQPQHF.